This TCR beta chain was recorded in a study of T cell responses to AZD1222 COVID-19 vaccine (dated by TCRdb to about 2021). With regard to the full study: TCR sequencing was performed for about 240 trial participants, of whom 207 were given two doses of AZD1222 and approximately 26 were given two doses of MenACWY control vaccine. Trial participants were enrolled into age subgroups of 18-55, 56-69 and 70-plus years, which contained about 150, 27 and 61 TCR-sequenced participants, respectively. General conclusions and limits of the study: Because no samples from the day 14 peak response were available, repertoires could be characterized only after the peak T cell response. In the small 56-69-year group, the increase in depth fell short of significance, most likely because of low power. Participants were mostly white British and included more females than males, and it was suggested by the authors that clonal diversity may have been underestimated. Only five or six AZD1222 recipients were SARS-CoV-2 seropositive at baseline, limiting conclusions about previously exposed vaccinees. After two AZD1222 doses, both the breadth and the depth of spike-specific TCRs were significantly higher than at day 0 and than in MenACWY recipients. Epitopes outside the regions mutated in the B.1.351 and B.1.1.7 variants were reportedly recognized by nearly half of the unique spike-specific TCRs. CD4 TCRs associated with the vaccine covered the entire spike protein, and the dominant responses were in regions 160-218 and 743-854.

This clone appeared a single time. The antigen it recognizes is unknown. No base quality values were provided; no much bigger clone lies one nucleotide off. The germline V gene yields ENHRY for CDR1 and SYGVKD for CDR2. The CDR3 covers 17 residues, taking in both the cysteine and the phenylalanine. The CDR3 DNA has 51 bases and is translated from base 1. Trimming at the junction amounts to 3 bases on V and 7 bases on J, and the germline ends lie 25 bases apart. The CDR3 regions of human TCRbeta chains were analyzed by immunosequencing. Per the source publication's procedure: Repertoire TCRs were checked for matches against a reference library of SARS-CoV-2-specific TCRs that had been generated using the MIRA antigen-specificity platform. Breadth was defined as the fraction of unique TCRs that were SARS-CoV-2-associated, and depth was defined as the fraction of total T cells that were SARS-CoV-2-associated. Using the MIRA data, every spike-specific TCR was mapped to the spike region that the TCR reacted to and assigned to either a CD4 or a CD8 class. Log10-transformed breadth and depth values were compared by one-way ANOVA with Sidak's multiple comparisons tests. TCRdb took this table from immuneACCESS and kept in-frame rearrangements with V and J called. Such tables lack part of the clones; where checked against another copy, unresolved V genes explain under half of the gap, and the rest is unexplained. D and trimming were read from the DNA, whereas the V and J calls and clone size are those reported in that table. This sample holds fewer than 150,000 clones; around 89% were observed only once. Clones ranked in the top ten supply about 7.1% of the sample.

Interpreted using the paper, the time point label stands for: about 28 days (+/-7) after the second vaccine dose. AZD1222 recipients with second doses at about 4 weeks or about 12 weeks were pooled, because spike-specific TCR depth and breadth did not differ between schedules. Samples from vaccinated people were obtained from the UK trials COV001 and COV002, which included a single-blind randomized controlled phase 2/3 trial of AZD1222 (ChAdOx1 nCoV-19) in healthy adults. For TCRbeta chain sequencing, PBMC samples from trial participants were taken at day 0 and at day 28 after the second dose. Material: peripheral blood, obtained 28 days after the second AZD1222 dose. The V and J genes are TRBV10-3 and TRBJ2-7; the D gene could be TRBD1 or TRBD2, each one agreeing over 5 bases. The sequence was collected from an adult who received the AZD1222 COVID-19 vaccine. CDR3 protein: CAISERGSVTGVGEQYF. The base sequence is TGTGCCATCAGTGAACGGGGCTCCGTAACCGGTGTAGGGGAGCAGTACTTC.